These T cell receptor beta chains were read from a single sample in a study of T-cell memory formation after mild COVID-19. TCRdb redid the calling of the 5' RACE reads with MiXCR, one entry per CDR3 protein. The data hold about 360,000 distinct CDR3 sequences, with about 15% observed a single time. Sample: PBMCs or a T cell subset sorted from them (not recorded which). The receptors derive from a man younger than 35 who had mild COVID-19 (a few samples of this study predate the infection). Cell type and time point are not known. CDR3s include the opening cysteine and the closing phenylalanine or tryptophan. The D gene is left open where the match is weak. The size of a clone is reported for some rows only, either as once, few or many, or as a class for expanded clones.

TRBV7-6	TRBD1	16	few	TRBJ2-2	CASSGPGGIDTGELFF	TGTGCCAGCAGCGGCCCAGGGGGTATTGACACCGGGGAGCTGTTTTTT
TRBV10-3	-	14	few	TRBJ1-6	CAIQGAGYNSPLHF	TGTGCCATTCAAGGGGCCGGGTATAATTCACCCCTCCACTTT
TRBV7-9	TRBD2	15	-	TRBJ2-1	CASSPRRGLAGEQFF	TGTGCCAGCAGCCCACGACGGGGACTAGCGGGGGAGCAGTTCTTC
TRBV15	-	18	few	TRBJ1-1	CATSRGEREGHLGTEAFF	TGTGCCACCAGCAGAGGCGAGCGAGAGGGCCACCTGGGGACTGAAGCTTTCTTT
TRBV3-1	-	16	many	TRBJ2-1	CASSEGRAFFYNEQFF	TGTGCCAGCAGCGAGGGCAGGGCATTTTTCTACAATGAGCAGTTCTTC
TRBV4-3	-	14	many	TRBJ2-3	CASSSGREPDTQYF	TGCGCCAGCAGCTCGGGACGGGAGCCAGATACGCAGTATTTT
TRBV20-1	TRBD1	15	few	TRBJ1-6	CSARAADRALSPLHF	TGCAGTGCTAGAGCAGCGGACAGGGCTTTGTCACCCCTCCACTTT
TRBV6-6	-	14	-	TRBJ2-1	CASRDGGSYNEQFF	TGTGCCAGCAGGGACGGAGGCTCCTACAATGAGCAGTTCTTC
TRBV29-1	-	16	many	TRBJ2-2	CSVVWARGPNTGELFF	TGCAGCGTTGTTTGGGCAAGAGGCCCGAACACCGGGGAGCTGTTTTTT
TRBV6-2/TRBV6-3	TRBD2	14	-	TRBJ2-1	CASDRTSGYNEQFF	TGTGCCAGCGACCGGACTAGCGGGTACAATGAGCAGTTCTTC
TRBV7-9	TRBD1	15	-	TRBJ2-7	CASSSAGTVAYEQYF	TGTGCCAGCAGCTCCGCCGGGACAGTGGCCTACGAGCAGTACTTC
TRBV12-3/TRBV12-4	-	12	few	TRBJ2-1	CASSPHGNEQFF	TGTGCCAGCAGTCCGCACGGAAATGAGCAGTTCTTC
TRBV12-3/TRBV12-4	-	11	many	TRBJ2-2	CASSFPGELFF	TGTGCCAGCAGTTTCCCCGGGGAGCTGTTTTTT
TRBV20-1	TRBD1	14	-	TRBJ1-2	CSASGQGRNYGYTF	TGCAGTGCTAGTGGACAGGGGCGCAACTATGGCTACACCTTC
TRBV20-1	-	10	few	TRBJ2-3	CSARPDTQYF	TGCAGTGCTAGACCGGATACGCAGTATTTT
TRBV5-1	TRBD1	14	-	TRBJ1-4	CASRGSTGPEKLFF	TGCGCCAGCAGAGGTTCGACAGGGCCCGAAAAACTGTTTTTT
TRBV18	TRBD1	15	few	TRBJ2-7	CASSSGTGVSYEQYF	TGTGCCAGCTCATCCGGGACAGGGGTTTCCTACGAGCAGTACTTC
TRBV9	-	15	many	TRBJ1-5	CASSVAGGEGQPQHF	TGTGCCAGCAGCGTAGCTGGAGGGGAGGGTCAGCCCCAGCATTTT
TRBV5-1	TRBD2	18	many	TRBJ2-1	CASSMGLAGTLTYNEQFF	TGCGCCAGCAGCATGGGACTAGCGGGGACGCTTACCTACAATGAGCAGTTCTTC
TRBV7-6	-	15	few	TRBJ1-3	CASSHYRDSGNTIYF	TGTGCCAGCAGCCATTACAGGGACTCTGGAAACACCATATATTTT
TRBV4-1	-	16	-	TRBJ1-6	CASSQIAPGVGSPLHF	TGCGCCAGCAGCCAAATCGCCCCAGGGGTAGGTTCACCCCTCCACTTT
TRBV27	TRBD2	15	few	TRBJ2-1	CASSPRGDVYNEQFF	TGTGCCAGCAGTCCGCGGGGGGACGTTTACAATGAGCAGTTCTTC
TRBV20-1	-	13	many	TRBJ2-6	CSAPPSGANVLTF	TGCAGTGCTCCTCCCTCTGGGGCCAACGTCCTGACTTTC
TRBV11-2	TRBD1	16	-	TRBJ2-7	CASSWDRASGGYEQYF	TGTGCCAGCAGCTGGGACAGGGCAAGTGGCGGCTACGAGCAGTACTTC
TRBV10-1	-	13	-	TRBJ1-6	CASSANSDSPLHF	TGCGCCAGCAGTGCTAACAGCGATTCACCCCTCCACTTT
TRBV7-2	-	15	few	TRBJ2-6	CASSPWRSGANVLTF	TGTGCCAGCAGCCCCTGGCGGTCTGGGGCCAACGTCCTGACTTTC
TRBV7-9	-	16	-	TRBJ1-1	CASSLAYGRTNTEAFF	TGTGCCAGCAGCTTAGCCTACGGGAGAACCAACACTGAAGCTTTCTTT
TRBV20-1	TRBD1	15	-	TRBJ2-3	CSGTGRPTYTDTQYF	TGCAGTGGGACAGGTCGACCGACTTACACAGATACGCAGTATTTT
TRBV5-6	-	16	-	TRBJ1-1	CASSFLQFKANTEAFF	TGTGCCAGCAGCTTTCTACAGTTTAAGGCGAACACTGAAGCTTTCTTT